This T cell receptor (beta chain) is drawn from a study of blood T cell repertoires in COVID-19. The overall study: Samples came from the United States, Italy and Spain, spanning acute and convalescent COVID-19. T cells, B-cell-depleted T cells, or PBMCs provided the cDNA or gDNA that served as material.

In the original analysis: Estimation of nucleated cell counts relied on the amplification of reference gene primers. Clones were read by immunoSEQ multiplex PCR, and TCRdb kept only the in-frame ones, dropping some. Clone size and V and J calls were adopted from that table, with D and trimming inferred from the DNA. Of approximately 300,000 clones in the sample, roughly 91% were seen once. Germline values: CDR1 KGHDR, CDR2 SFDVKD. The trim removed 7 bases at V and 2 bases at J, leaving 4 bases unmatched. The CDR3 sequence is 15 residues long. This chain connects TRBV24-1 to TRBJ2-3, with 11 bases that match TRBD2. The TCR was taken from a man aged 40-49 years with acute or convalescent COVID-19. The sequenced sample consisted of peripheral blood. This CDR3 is CATSEGLADTDTQYF. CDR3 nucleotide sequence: TGTGCCACCAGCGAGGGACTAGCGGACACAGATACGCAGTATTTT.